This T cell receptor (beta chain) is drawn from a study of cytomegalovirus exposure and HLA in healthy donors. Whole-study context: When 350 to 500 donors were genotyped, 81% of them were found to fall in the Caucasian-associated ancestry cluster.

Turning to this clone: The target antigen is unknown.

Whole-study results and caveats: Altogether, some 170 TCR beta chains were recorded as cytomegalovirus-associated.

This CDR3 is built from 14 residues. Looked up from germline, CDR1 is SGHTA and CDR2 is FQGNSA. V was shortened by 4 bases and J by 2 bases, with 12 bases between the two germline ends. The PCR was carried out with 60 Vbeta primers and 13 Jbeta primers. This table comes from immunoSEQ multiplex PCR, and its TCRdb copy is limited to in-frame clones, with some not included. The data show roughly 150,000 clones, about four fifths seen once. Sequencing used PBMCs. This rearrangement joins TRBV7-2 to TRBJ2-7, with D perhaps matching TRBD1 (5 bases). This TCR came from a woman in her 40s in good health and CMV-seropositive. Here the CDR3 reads CASSYLRETYEQYF. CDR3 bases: TGTGCCAGCAGCTACCTCAGGGAAACCTACGAGCAGTACTTC.